Reported below is one TCR beta chain. Its antigen remains undetermined. It has no much larger one-base neighbor in the sample; base qualities were not kept. The CDR3 measures 15 amino acids from cysteine to phenylalanine. Only the CDR3 DNA stays, 45 bases, in frame from base 1. In the germline V gene (reference sequence), CDR1 corresponds to MNHEY and CDR2 to SMNVEV. Unmatched junction bases come to 7, with V trimmed by 4 bases and J by 9 bases. This sample was included in a study of PD-1 and CTLA-4 blockade in melanoma listed by TCRdb under 2021. As for the study more broadly: The study compared how PD-1 blockade and CTLA-4 blockade affected the melanoma-reactive CD8 T cell response in patients with melanoma.

Receptors were amplified or captured by the immunoSEQ multiplex PCR assay. The source is immuneACCESS, and TCRdb retained only in-frame sequences with V and J called. Part of the clones is not carried over; for the studies checked, unresolved V genes explain less than half of this, and the remainder is unexplained. This sample is represented by about 28,000 clones; roughly nine tenths of them were singletons. Clones ranked in the top ten supply around 8.7% of the sample. The chain couples TRBV27 to TRBJ1-6, with 9 central nucleotides matching TRBD1. Sequences were derived from CD8+ T cells from peripheral blood, sampled before anti-PD-1 treatment. The origin of this receptor is a human donor with melanoma. The CDR3 amino acid sequence is: CASSSFRDRVSPLHF. The DNA is as follows: TGTGCCAGCAGTTCGTTCCGGGACAGGGTTTCACCCCTCCACTTT.